This T cell receptor (beta chain) was obtained from a study of cytomegalovirus exposure and HLA in healthy donors (dated by TCRdb to about 2017). Regarding the research as a whole: An earlier analysis of several hundred of the donors reported 250 to 350 Gb of sequence data and roughly 120 million unique TCR beta sequences obtained from about 180 million T cells. The study profiled the T cell repertoires of approximately 700 subjects by immunosequencing and related them to cytomegalovirus serostatus. A few DR-DQ haplotypes were handled as single units for association and clustering because linkage in the cohort was strong. HLA typing included class I and class II loci at four-digit resolution. Rather than using new phenotypic data, the later analysis identified candidate immune exposures from TCR beta sequences and from how often those sequences occurred across donors. Among under 450 genotyped donors of the cohort, an average of around 240,000 unique TCR beta nucleotide sequences were sequenced per donor, around a sixth of them non-productive. A later genetic analysis used genome-wide SNP genotypes for about 65% of the 666 donors, treating that subset as a discovery cohort. A later analysis re-analyzed previously published TCR beta repertoires from approximately 670 donors and added high-resolution HLA genotyping to study TCR occurrence patterns. The study aimed to test whether signatures of past pathogen exposure could be identified by cataloging public T cell receptors. In addition to the first cohort of approximately 650 subjects, a separate validation cohort of 120 different subjects was used. An early release covering roughly 640 HLA-typed donors comprised about 300 gigabases of sequencing data and around 80 million unique TCR sequences. Donor age, sex, ethnicity and CMV serostatus were collected together with the repertoire data. Among the approximately 430 genotyped donors, approximately 82% belonged to the genetic ancestry cluster associated with self-reported Caucasian donors. An earlier analysis of approximately 580 of the donors used high-throughput TCR beta sequencing to judge whether each TCR beta V gene segment behaved as functional or pseudogenic. All discovery cohort repertoires had been generated on a single sequencing platform. To predict cytomegalovirus infection status, the study brought together high-throughput TCR immunosequencing, statistical association of individual TCRs with disease status, and machine learning. The number of typed donors differed by locus: roughly 620-630 for A, B, C, DRB1 and DQB1; 500 to 550 for DQA1; around 580 for DPA1; and around 490 for DPB1.

The library relied on the immunoSEQ multiplex PCR assay. For the multiplex PCR, a mixture combining 60 forward primers for TCR Vbeta segments and 13 reverse primers for TCR Jbeta segments was used. The CDR3 region of rearranged TCR beta genes was amplified from genomic DNA by a multiplex PCR assay. On the Illumina HiSeq System, the amplified TCR beta libraries were sequenced as 87-base-pair reads. The source study handled its data this way. Across the roughly 600 repertoires, a later analysis counted about 81 million unique TCR beta chains, 9 million to 14 million of which were shared by at least two donors. Raw reads were error-corrected and collapsed into unique sequences with a nearest-neighbor algorithm that merged closely related sequences to remove PCR and sequencing errors. V, D and J gene segments were assigned by aligning CDR3 sequences to IMGT reference sequences. Each retained sequence needed at least a six-nucleotide match to both a V gene segment and a J gene segment. Rearrangements were classified as productive when the CDR3 lacked stop codons and remained in frame with V and J, and all other rearrangements were classified as non-productive. CDR3 was defined according to IMGT convention as the region running from the second conserved V-encoded cysteine to the conserved J-encoded phenylalanine. The earlier analysis of about 610 of the donors excluded sequences that lacked an unambiguous match to a single V gene segment. An earlier analysis of approximately 590 of the donors called V segments functional above 56.7% productive rearrangements and segregating when the between-donor standard deviation exceeded 5%. A statistical classification framework was built for diagnosing cytomegalovirus status from the catalog of TCR beta chain sequences. In a later analysis, TCR nucleotide sequences were compared against IMGT/GENE-DB human TR gene sequences so that V and J genes could be assigned. Using the TCRdist pipeline, a later analysis assigned CDR3 sequences along with most-parsimonious VDJ recombination scenarios. In a later analysis, every TCR beta chain was defined by the combination of its CDR3 amino acid sequence and its V-gene family, and reads without a unique V-gene family were dropped. In a later analysis, fewer than 650 highly shared, low-generation-probability nucleotide sequences were removed to address suspected cross-contamination and a sequencing artifact. In a later analysis, a clonal expansion index was calculated for each public chain from normalized within-repertoire ranks of inferred template counts. In a later analysis, generation probabilities were computed using a VDJ recombination model fitted to out-of-frame rearrangements, and the results were checked against IGoR. A later analysis scored TCR-TCR, TCR-HLA and TCR-CMV co-occurrence with hypergeometric tests, applying a repertoire-size bias correction to TCR pairs. False discovery rates were estimated in a later analysis by permuting HLA or CMV assignments 20 times. In a later analysis, co-occurring TCRs were grouped using DBSCAN, with TCRdist sequence similarity added in when clustering inside HLA-allele-positive subsets. Co-occurrence clustering excluded repertoires with fewer than 30,000 or more than 120,000 public chains, plus five with anomalous nucleotide sharing. Entries here come from immuneACCESS through TCRdb and include only in-frame sequences with V and J called. Some clones fail to appear in such tables; in the studies checked, an unresolved V gene covers under half of the shortfall, and the cause of the remainder is unknown. D and trimming were read from the DNA, whereas the V and J calls and clone size are those reported in that table. This sample holds about 140,000 clones; approximately 79% were observed only once. The ten most abundant clones make up approximately 10% of the sample.

The cohort was made up of approximately 700 healthy bone marrow donors. At the time of sampling, every cohort member was nominally healthy, though immune exposures that went unrecorded were likely present. The donor was CMV seropositive and belonged to the group of 250 to 350 seropositive cohort members. A peripheral blood sample was provided by each donor, and peripheral blood mononuclear cells were used for TCR beta sequencing. The Qiagen DNeasy Blood Extraction Kit was used to extract genomic DNA from the blood cell samples. About this clone itself: The antigen it binds to is not known. No per-base quality is available; no much larger clone lies one base away.

The full study reports these points: In an earlier analysis of around 600 of the donors, most TCR beta V segments were observed in productive rearrangements about 90% or about 30% of the time, broadly matching IMGT annotations. Because counts were too low, about 18 rarely observed V segments, including chromosome 9 orphons, were excluded from the earlier analysis of 500 to 700 of the donors. In a later analysis, most CMV-associated TCR beta chains were found to appear HLA-restricted, with HLA associations seemingly driven largely by CMV exposure. Because HLA typing was unavailable for some donors at each locus, only the typed subset was used in association tests. Sequencing depth was assumed to be roughly uniform across donors in the presence/absence analyses, though that assumption may not hold. It was suggested by the authors that the approach could potentially be generalized to other disease states and immunological phenotypes. A further reported finding was that TCR beta sequences accurately predicted the HLA-A and HLA-B alleles for most subjects in the first cohort. In a later analysis, HLA-associated TCR beta chains showed more clonal expansion and lower generation probabilities than non-associated chains that were equally common. While some public TCRs were present in many individuals, most TCR sequences turned up only very rarely across donors. In a later analysis, the rate of TCR association differed among HLA loci, with DRB1 alleles having the most associated TCRs and HLA-C alleles having the fewest. A total of about 150 TCR beta chains were listed by the study as associated with cytomegalovirus. The classifier was reported to diagnose cytomegalovirus status with high specificity and sensitivity in both the original cohort and the validation cohort. Correlated functional status among segregating V segments might reflect linkage disequilibrium, but an unknown experimental factor could not be ruled out. For the cohort, immune exposure information was limited to CMV serostatus. Several of the top co-occurrence clusters appeared to be linked to parvovirus B19, influenza, CMV and Epstein-Barr virus, according to a later analysis. The cohort was sequenced for TCR beta chains only, and without alpha or paired-chain data the features that could be detected were limited. A later analysis associated 16,951 TCR beta sequences with specific HLA alleles at a false discovery rate of 0.05. The sequencing pipeline was judged likely to have produced a cluster of highly shared sequence variants as a technical artifact. An association between a missense DCLRE1C variant and V-gene and J-gene trimming of TCR beta chains was found in a later genetic analysis and replicated in an independent cohort. Assigning TCR associations to individual alleles was difficult when HLA alleles, especially DR and DQ, strongly co-occurred. According to a later genetic analysis, donors in an Asian-associated ancestry cluster had fewer N-insertions in productive TCRs than the roughly 670-donor mean. Three of the identified cytomegalovirus-associated TCR beta chains were confirmed in vitro to be specific for cytomegalovirus antigens.

The specimen sequenced was PBMCs. This clonotype was sampled from a woman in her forties or fifties in good health and CMV-seropositive.

The nucleotides read TGTGCCAGCAGCCGACCCGATAGAGACAGGCTCCACACCTACGAGCAGTACTTC. It is translated as CASSRPDRDRLHTYEQYF. The chain is made from TRBV28 and TRBJ2-7; a tentative D match to TRBD1 spans 6 bases. CDR1 is given as MDHEN and CDR2 as SYDVKM, both from the germline V gene. V sheds 6 bases and J sheds 2 bases, leaving 26 bases between their ends. The CDR3 starts with the cysteine, ends with the phenylalanine, and has 18 residues. The sequence is cut down to CDR3 DNA, 54 bases in frame from base 1. Supplemented by the reference TRBV28 and TRBJ2-7 proteins around the CDR3, the complete variable domain is DVKVTQSSRYLVKRTGEKVFLECVQDMDHENMFWYRQDPGLGLRLIYFSYDVKMKEKGDIPEGYSVSREKKERFSLILESASTNQTSMYLCASSRPDRDRLHTYEQYFGPGTRLTVT.